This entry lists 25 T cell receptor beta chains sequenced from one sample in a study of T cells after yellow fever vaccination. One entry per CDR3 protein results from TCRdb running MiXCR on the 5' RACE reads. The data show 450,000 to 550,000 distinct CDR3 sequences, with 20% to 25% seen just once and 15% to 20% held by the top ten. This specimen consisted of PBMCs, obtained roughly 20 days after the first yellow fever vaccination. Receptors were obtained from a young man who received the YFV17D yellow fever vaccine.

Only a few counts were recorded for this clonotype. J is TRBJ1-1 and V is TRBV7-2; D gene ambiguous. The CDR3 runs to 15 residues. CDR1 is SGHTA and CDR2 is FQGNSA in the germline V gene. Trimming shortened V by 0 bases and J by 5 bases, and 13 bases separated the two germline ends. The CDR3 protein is CASSLARGVGTEAFF. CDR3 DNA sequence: TGTGCCAGCAGCTTAGCGCGGGGAGTGGGGACTGAAGCTTTCTTT.

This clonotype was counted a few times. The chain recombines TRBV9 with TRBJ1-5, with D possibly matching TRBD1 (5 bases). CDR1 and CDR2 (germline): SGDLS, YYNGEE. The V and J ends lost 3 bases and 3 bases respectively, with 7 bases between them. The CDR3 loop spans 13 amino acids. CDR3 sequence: CASSGGTNQPQHF. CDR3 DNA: TGTGCCAGCAGCGGAGGGACCAATCAGCCCCAGCATTTT.

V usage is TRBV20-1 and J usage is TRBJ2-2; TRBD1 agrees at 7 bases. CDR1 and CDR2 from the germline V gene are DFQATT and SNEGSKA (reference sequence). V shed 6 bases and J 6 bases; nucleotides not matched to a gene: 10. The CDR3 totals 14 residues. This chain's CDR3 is CSARLQGIAGELFF. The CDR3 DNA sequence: TGCAGTGCCCGATTACAGGGGATTGCCGGGGAGCTGTTTTTT.

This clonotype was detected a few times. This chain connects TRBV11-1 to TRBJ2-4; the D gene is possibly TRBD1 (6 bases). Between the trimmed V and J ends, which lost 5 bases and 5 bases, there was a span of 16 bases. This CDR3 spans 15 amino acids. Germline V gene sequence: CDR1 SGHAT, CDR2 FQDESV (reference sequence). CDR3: CASSPRTAAQNIQYF. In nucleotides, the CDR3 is TGTGCCAGCAGCCCGCGGACAGCGGCCCAAAACATTCAGTACTTC.

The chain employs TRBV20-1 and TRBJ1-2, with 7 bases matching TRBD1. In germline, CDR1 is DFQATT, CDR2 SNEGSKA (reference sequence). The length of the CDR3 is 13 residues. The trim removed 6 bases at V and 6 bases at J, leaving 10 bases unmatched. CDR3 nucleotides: TGCAGTGCCAGTCGGGACAGAGCAGATGGCTACACCTTC. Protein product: CSASRDRADGYTF.

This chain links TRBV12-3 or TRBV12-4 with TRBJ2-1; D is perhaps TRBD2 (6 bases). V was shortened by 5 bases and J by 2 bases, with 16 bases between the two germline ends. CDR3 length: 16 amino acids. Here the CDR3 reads CASSLSSDFPYNEQFF. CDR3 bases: TGTGCCAGCAGTCTATCTAGCGACTTTCCCTACAATGAGCAGTTCTTC.

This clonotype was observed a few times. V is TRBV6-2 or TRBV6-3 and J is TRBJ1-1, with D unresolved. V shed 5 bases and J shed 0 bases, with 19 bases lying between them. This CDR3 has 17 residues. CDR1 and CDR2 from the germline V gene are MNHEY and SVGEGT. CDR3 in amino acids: CASSRTISRYLNTEAFF. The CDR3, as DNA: TGTGCCAGCAGTCGAACCATCAGCAGATACCTGAACACTGAAGCTTTCTTT.

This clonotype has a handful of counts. In nucleotides, the CDR3 is TGCAGTGCCGATGTTATTGGGAGCTCTGGAAACACCATATATTTT. Translating it yields CSADVIGSSGNTIYF. This chain joins TRBV20-1 and TRBJ1-3; no reliable D call. CDR1 DFQATT and CDR2 SNEGSKA come from the germline V gene (reference sequence). The CDR3 consists of 15 residues. Trimming cost V 6 bases and J 0 bases, with 15 bases left between them.

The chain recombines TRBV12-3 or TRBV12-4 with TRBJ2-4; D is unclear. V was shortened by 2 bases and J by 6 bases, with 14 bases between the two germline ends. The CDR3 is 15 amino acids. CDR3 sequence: CASSLSSRSRNIQYF. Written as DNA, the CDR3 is TGTGCCAGCAGTTTATCGAGTCGCTCGAGAAACATTCAGTACTTC.

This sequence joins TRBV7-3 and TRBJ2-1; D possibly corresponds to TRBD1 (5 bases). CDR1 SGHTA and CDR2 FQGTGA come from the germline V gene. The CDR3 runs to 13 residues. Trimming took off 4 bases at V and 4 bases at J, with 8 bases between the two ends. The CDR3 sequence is CASSSGHYNEQFF. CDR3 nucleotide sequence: TGTGCCAGCAGCTCCGGACATTACAATGAGCAGTTCTTC.

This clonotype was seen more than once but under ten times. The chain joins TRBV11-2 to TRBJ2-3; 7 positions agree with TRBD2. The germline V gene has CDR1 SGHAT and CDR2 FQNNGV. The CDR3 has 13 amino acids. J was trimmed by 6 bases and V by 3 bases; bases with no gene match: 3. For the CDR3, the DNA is TGTGCCAGCAGCTTCCGGGACTACGATACGCAGTATTTT. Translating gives CASSFRDYDTQYF.

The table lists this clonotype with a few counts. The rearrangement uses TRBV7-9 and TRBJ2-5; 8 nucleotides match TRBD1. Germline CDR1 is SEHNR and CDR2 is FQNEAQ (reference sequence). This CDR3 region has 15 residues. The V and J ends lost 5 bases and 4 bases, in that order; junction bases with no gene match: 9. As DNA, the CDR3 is TGTGCCAGCAGCCCCGGGACAGGCATGACAGAGACCCAGTACTTC. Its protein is CASSPGTGMTETQYF.

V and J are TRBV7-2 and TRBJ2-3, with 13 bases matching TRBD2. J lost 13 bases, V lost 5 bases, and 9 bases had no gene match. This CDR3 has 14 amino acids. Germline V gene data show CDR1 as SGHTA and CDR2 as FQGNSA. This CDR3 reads CASSERTSGGLEYF. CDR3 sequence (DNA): TGTGCCAGCAGCGAAAGGACTAGCGGGGGTTTGGAGTATTTT.

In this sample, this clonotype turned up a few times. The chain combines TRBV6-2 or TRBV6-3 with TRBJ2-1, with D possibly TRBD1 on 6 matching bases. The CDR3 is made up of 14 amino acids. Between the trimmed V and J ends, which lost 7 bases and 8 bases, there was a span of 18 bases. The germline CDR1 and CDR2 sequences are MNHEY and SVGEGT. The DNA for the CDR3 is TGTGCCAGCACCGACAGGCTAGTTGGGGATGAGCAGTTCTTC. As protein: CASTDRLVGDEQFF.

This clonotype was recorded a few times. The CDR3 region is CSAQGVTSEQYF. The CDR3, as DNA: TGCAGTGCCCAAGGGGTGACTAGCGAGCAGTACTTC. V usage is TRBV20-1 and J usage is TRBJ2-7; possibly TRBD2 for D (6 bases). CDR1 is DFQATT and CDR2 is SNEGSKA in the germline V gene (reference sequence). CDR3 size: 12 residues. Trimming took 6 bases from V and 6 from J, leaving 15 bases between them.

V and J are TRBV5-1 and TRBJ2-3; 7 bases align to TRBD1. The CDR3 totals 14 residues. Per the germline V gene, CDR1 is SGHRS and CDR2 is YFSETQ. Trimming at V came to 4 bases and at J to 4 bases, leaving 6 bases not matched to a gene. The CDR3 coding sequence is TGCGCCAGCAGCCCCGGACAGGCAGCAGATACGCAGTATTTT. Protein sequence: CASSPGQAADTQYF. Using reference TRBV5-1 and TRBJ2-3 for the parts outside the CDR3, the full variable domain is KAGVTQTPRYLIKTRGQQVTLSCSPISGHRSVSWYQQTPGQGLQFLFEYFSETQRNKGNFPGRFSGRQFSNSRSEMNVSTLELGDSALYLCASSPGQAADTQYFGPGTRLTVL.

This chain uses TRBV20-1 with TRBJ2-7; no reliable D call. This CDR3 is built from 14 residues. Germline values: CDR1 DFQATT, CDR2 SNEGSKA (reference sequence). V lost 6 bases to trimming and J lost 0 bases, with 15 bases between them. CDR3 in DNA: TGCAGTGCCACTCGGACGGCTAGCTCCTACGAGCAGTACTTC. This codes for CSATRTASSYEQYF.

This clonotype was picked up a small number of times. The CDR3 sequence is CASSLMETGELFF. CDR3 nucleotide sequence: TGTGCCAGCAGCTTAATGGAGACCGGGGAGCTGTTTTTT. The J gene is TRBJ2-2, the V gene TRBV7-9; the D is unclear. The CDR3 has 13 residues. V lost 2 bases and J lost 5, with 6 bases in between. Germline CDR1 and CDR2: SEHNR and FQNEAQ (reference sequence).

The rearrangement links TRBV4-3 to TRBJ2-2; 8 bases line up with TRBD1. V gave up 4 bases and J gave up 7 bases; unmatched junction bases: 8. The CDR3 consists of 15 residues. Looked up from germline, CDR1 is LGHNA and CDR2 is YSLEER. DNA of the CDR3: TGCGCCAGCAGCCTTACAGGGGGTTATGGCGGGGAGCTGTTTTTT. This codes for CASSLTGGYGGELFF.

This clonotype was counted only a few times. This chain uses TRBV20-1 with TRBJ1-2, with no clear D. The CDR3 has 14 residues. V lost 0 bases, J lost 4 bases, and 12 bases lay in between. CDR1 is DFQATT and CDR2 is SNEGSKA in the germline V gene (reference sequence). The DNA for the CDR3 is TGCAGTGCTAGAGATCGGACGCGGACCTATGGCTACACCTTC. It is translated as CSARDRTRTYGYTF.

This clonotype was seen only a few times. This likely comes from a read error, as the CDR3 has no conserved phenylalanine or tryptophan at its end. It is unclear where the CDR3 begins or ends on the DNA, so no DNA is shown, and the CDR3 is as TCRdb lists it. CDR3 in amino acids: CASSSRHRLL. The chain links TRBV5-1 to TRBJ2-7. Counting both end residues, the CDR3 totals 10 amino acids. Germline lookup yields CDR1 SGHRS and CDR2 YFSETQ.

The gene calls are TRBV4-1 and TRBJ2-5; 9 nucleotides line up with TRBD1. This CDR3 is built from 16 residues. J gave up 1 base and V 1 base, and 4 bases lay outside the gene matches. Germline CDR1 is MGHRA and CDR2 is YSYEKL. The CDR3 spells CASSQVYRGPQETQYF. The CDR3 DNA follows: TGCGCCAGCAGCCAAGTATACAGGGGGCCCCAAGAGACCCAGTACTTC.

The CDR3 DNA is TGTGCCAGCTGCCCGGTCCTTGGGAGGACCCAGTACTTC. This codes for CASCPVLGRTQYF. V usage is TRBV28 and J usage is TRBJ2-5; D possibly corresponds to TRBD2 (5 bases). This CDR3 region has 13 residues. V was pared by 8 bases and J by 7 bases, with 17 bases between. CDR1 is MDHEN and CDR2 is SYDVKM in the germline V gene.

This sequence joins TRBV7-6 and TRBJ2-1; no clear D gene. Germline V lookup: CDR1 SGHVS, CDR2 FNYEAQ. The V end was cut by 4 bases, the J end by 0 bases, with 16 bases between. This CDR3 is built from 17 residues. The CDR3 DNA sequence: TGTGCCAGCAGCTCGGCGGTCGACATGAGCTCCTACAATGAGCAGTTCTTC. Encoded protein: CASSSAVDMSSYNEQFF.

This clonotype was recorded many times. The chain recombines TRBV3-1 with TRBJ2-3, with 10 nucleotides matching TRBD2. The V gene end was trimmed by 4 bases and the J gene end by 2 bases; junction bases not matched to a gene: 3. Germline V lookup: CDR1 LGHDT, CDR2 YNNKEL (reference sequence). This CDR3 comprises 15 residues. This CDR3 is CASSPSGGPTDTQYF. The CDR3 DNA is TGTGCCAGCAGCCCTAGCGGGGGTCCCACAGATACGCAGTATTTT.